The 3 T cell receptor beta chains below were found in one sample sequenced in a study of T-cell reconstitution after alpha-beta-depleted transplantation in children. Unique molecular identifiers were built into the TCRbeta library. TCRdb processed the PCR reads anew with MiXCR; each CDR3 protein has one entry. The profile covers some 80,000 distinct CDR3 sequences, with around 18% appearing a single time and 40% to 65% taken by the ten largest. The starting material was PBMCs, mostly from graft donor cells, obtained 360 days after TCRalphabeta/CD19-depleted stem cell transplant. The receptors originated from a male patient between 2 and 10 years old who had a stem cell transplant for acute lymphoblastic leukemia, so the T cells may come from the graft donor.

The chain joins TRBV5-1 to TRBJ2-4, with D unclear. CDR3 length: 12 residues. V dropped 0 bases and J dropped 7 bases, with 5 bases sitting between them. Germline V gene data show CDR1 as SGHRS and CDR2 as YFSETQ. The CDR3 DNA reads as TGCGCCAGCAGCTTGGAAGGGAACATTCAGTACTTC. Protein product: CASSLEGNIQYF.

The chain links TRBV5-1 to TRBJ2-6; D possibly uses TRBD1 or TRBD2 (5 bases each). The CDR3 has 17 residues. The V and J ends lost 0 bases and 0 bases respectively, with 10 bases between them. In germline, CDR1 is SGHRS, CDR2 YFSETQ. Here the CDR3 DNA reads TGCGCCAGCAGCTTGGGGGACGGAATCTCTGGGGCCAACGTCCTGACTTTC. It translates to CASSLGDGISGANVLTF.

This clonotype was counted a few times. The chain recombines TRBV29-1 with TRBJ2-7; unclear D gene. The ends were cut back, 5 bases at V and 6 bases at J, with 11 bases in the middle. CDR3 length: 11 amino acids. Germline values: CDR1 SQVTM, CDR2 ANQGSEA. The CDR3 sequence: CSVLHGLEQYF. The CDR3 DNA reads as TGCAGCGTTCTCCATGGGCTCGAGCAGTACTTC.